This is a list of T cell receptor beta chains from one sample in a study of blood T cell repertoires in COVID-19. TCRdb keeps only in-frame clones here, not all; method: immunoSEQ multiplex PCR. The table shows tens of thousands of clones, with around 87% occurring only once. The sequencing input was peripheral blood. These receptors all stem from a human donor in a cohort sampled during active COVID-19. Both conserved end residues are part of each CDR3. Each record gives: CDR3 length, clone size, V gene, J gene, CDR3 protein. Clone size is given for some rows only: seen once, a few or many times, or a class if the clone is expanded.

>15|NA|TRBV19|TRBJ1-1
CASSIWAGANTEAFF
>16|NA|TRBV24-1|TRBJ2-5
CATSDLVRGGRETQYF
>16|NA|TRBV5-1|TRBJ2-2
CASSFSESGGTGELFF
>15|NA|TRBV5-4|TRBJ1-3
CASSLERRSGNTIYF
>17|NA|TRBV4-2|TRBJ1-3
CASSQSIPGQQGNTIYF
>14|once|TRBV27|TRBJ2-7
CATSGGTGTYEQYF
>14|NA|TRBV9|TRBJ2-7
CASSVGLAGNEQYF
>13|NA|TRBV12-3/TRBV12-4|TRBJ2-3
CASRASLGDRQYF
>14|medium-sized|TRBV20-1|TRBJ2-7
CSASASGGTYEQYF
>13|NA|TRBV7-9|TRBJ1-2
CASSRQGSDGYTF
>16|NA|TRBV5-5|TRBJ2-7
CASSPAPSWADYEQYF
>20|NA|TRBV5-3|TRBJ1-5
CARSRPPGPTGKVTNQPQHF
>14|NA|TRBV20-1|TRBJ2-7
CSASRTSGMGEQYF
>15|NA|TRBV10-1|TRBJ1-1
CASSESGTGSAEAFF
>16|NA|TRBV28|TRBJ2-4
CASSSPPGQDPNIQYF
>13|few|TRBV11-2|TRBJ1-2
CASSLDRTGADTF
>15|once|TRBV3-1/TRBV3-2|TRBJ1-1
CASSQDTPADTEAFF
>17|NA|TRBV29-1|TRBJ1-1
CSSSKRGGQGSNTEAFF
>13|NA|TRBV7-9|TRBJ1-1
CASSLLVETEAFF
>16|NA|TRBV5-1|TRBJ2-2
CASSREGTSATGELFF
>13|NA|TRBV2|TRBJ1-1
CASILSGNTEAFF
>15|NA|TRBV19|TRBJ1-4
CASSGYRATNEKLFF
>17|NA|TRBV3-1/TRBV3-2|TRBJ2-7
CASSQAQGLAVYYEQYF
>14|NA|TRBV2|TRBJ1-1
CASRVTGRRTEAFF
>13|NA|TRBV9|TRBJ1-3
CASSVSFRNTIYF
>15|once|TRBV11-2|TRBJ2-5
CASSLSGSVQETQYF
>17|NA|TRBV28|TRBJ1-3
CASSSPAGRYSGNTIYF
>15|NA|TRBV27|TRBJ2-2
CASPQRGGGTGELFF
>12|NA|TRBV19|TRBJ1-5
CASSRQEEPQHF
>17|NA|TRBV11-2|TRBJ2-7
CASSQPTSGFPSYGQYF
>14|NA|TRBV27|TRBJ2-7
CASSFSSGLYEQYF